This T cell receptor beta chain is drawn from a study of blood T cells in healthy people across ages. A single count supports this clonotype. What it recognizes is unknown. Donors were healthy Caucasian individuals from Russia aged roughly 6 to 90. The CDR3 runs to 15 residues. Trimming cost V 3 bases and J 4 bases, with 14 bases left between them. A J-beta primer mix and a sample-barcoded 5' primer were used in a second PCR of roughly 6 to 12 cycles. TCRdb re-analysed the 5' RACE reads in MiXCR, keeping a single row per CDR3 protein. The sample records about 1 million distinct CDR3 sequences, under 55% being singletons. Points from the study as a whole: Investigators treated diversity estimates from one million T cells as underestimates. In long-lived donors, naive CD4+ cell counts and diversity exceeded those of aged donors.

This TCR was recovered from a woman aged 55-69 years in good health. The chain carries TRBV12-3 or TRBV12-4 and TRBJ2-3; D is uncertain. The sample was blood. The CDR3 region has the DNA TGTGCCAGCAGTTTGGGCAGATTTGGGGCAGATACGCAGTATTTT. This gives the protein CASSLGRFGADTQYF.